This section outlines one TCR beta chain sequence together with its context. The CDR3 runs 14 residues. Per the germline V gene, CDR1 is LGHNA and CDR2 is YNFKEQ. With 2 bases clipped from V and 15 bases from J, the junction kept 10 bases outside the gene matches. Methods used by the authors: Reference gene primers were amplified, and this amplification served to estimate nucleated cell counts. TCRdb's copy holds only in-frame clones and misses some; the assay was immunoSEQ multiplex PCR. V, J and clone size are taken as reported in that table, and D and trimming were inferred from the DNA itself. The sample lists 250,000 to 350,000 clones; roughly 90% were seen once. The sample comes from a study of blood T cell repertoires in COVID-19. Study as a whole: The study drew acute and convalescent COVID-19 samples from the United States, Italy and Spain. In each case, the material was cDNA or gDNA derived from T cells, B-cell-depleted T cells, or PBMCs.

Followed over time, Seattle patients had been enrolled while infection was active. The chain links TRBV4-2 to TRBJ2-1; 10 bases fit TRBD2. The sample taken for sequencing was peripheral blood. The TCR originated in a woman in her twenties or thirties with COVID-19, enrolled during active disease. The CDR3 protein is CASSQSKREGNPFF. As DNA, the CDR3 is TGTGCCAGCAGCCAAAGCAAGCGGGAGGGCAATCCGTTCTTC.